This note documents a single T cell receptor beta chain sequence. Its antigen remains unidentified. Profiled with immunoSEQ multiplex PCR; TCRdb holds only in-frame clones, not every one. The data show 60,000 to 85,000 clones, with around 96% seen just once and roughly 4.7% held by the top ten. Germline loops: CDR1 LGHNT, CDR2 FRNRAP. V was pared by 1 base and J by 3 bases, with 8 bases between. CDR3 length: 14 amino acids. The data belong to a study of cytomegalovirus exposure and HLA in healthy donors. Study information: The 90 to 150 validation repertoires used a platform that matched the one used for the 666 first-cohort repertoires, as a later analysis reported. Study-wide points: Confirmation was obtained in vitro that a few CMV-associated chains are specific for CMV antigens. The study put around 180 TCR beta chains on its list as cytomegalovirus-associated. Reported performance of the classifier showed diagnosis of cytomegalovirus status with high specificity and sensitivity.

The sequencing sample was made of PBMCs. The receptor comes from a woman between 18 and 30 years old in good health and CMV-seropositive. The rearrangement uses TRBV12-5 and TRBJ2-3; TRBD1 might be the D (6 bases). The CDR3 region has the DNA TGTGCTAGTGGTTTGGGGCAGGGGACAGATACGCAGTATTTT. It yields the protein CASGLGQGTDTQYF. The entire variable domain, with the rest obtained from reference TRBV12-5 and TRBJ2-3, is as follows: DARVTQTPRHKVTEMGQEVTMRCQPILGHNTVFWYRQTMMQGLELLAYFRNRAPLDDSGMPKDRFSAEMPDATLATLKIQPSEPRDSAVYFCASGLGQGTDTQYFGPGTRLTVL.